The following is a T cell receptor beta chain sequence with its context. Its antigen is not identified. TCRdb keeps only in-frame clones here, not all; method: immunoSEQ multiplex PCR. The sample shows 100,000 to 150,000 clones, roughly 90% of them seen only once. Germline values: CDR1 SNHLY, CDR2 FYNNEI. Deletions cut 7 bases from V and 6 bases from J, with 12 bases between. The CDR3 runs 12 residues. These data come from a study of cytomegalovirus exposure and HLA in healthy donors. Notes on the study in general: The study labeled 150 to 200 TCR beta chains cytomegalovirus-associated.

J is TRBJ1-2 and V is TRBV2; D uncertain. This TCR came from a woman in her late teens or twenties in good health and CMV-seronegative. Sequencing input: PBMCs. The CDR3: CASNLGWDGYTF. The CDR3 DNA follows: TGTGCCAGCAACTTGGGCTGGGATGGCTACACCTTC.